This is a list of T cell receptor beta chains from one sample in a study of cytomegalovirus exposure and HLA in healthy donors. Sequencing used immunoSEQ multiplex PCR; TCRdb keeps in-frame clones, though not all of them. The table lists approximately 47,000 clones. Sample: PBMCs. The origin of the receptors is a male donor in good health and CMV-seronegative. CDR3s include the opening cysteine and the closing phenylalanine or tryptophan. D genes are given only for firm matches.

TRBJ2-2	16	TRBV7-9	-	TGTGCCAGCAGCTTAGTTGCAGGACAAAACACCGGGGAGCTGTTTTTT	CASSLVAGQNTGELFF
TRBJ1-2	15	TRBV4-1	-	TGCGCCAGCAGCCAAGGCTATCCAGGGGAGGGTGGCTACACCTTC	CASSQGYPGEGGYTF
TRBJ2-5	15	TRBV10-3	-	TGTGCCATCAGTGAGCCCTCCGCGGGGGCCGGCTCCCAGTACTTC	CAISEPSAGAGSQYF
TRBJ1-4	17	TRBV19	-	TGTGCCAGTAGTTGGGGGCGGATTATTGCAACTAATGAAAAACTGTTTTTT	CASSWGRIIATNEKLFF
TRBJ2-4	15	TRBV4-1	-	TGCGCCAGCAGCCAAGTTTTCCCAGGGATGAACATTCAGTACTTC	CASSQVFPGMNIQYF
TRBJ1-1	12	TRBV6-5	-	TGTGCCAGCAGTTACAGGGGTCTTGAAACTTTCTTT	CASSYRGLETFF
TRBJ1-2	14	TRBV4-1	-	TGCGCCAGCAGCCAAGATCTAGATAACTATGGCTACACCTTC	CASSQDLDNYGYTF
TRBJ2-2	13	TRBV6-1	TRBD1	TGTGCCAGCAGGGGGACAGGGTTCGGGGAGCTGTTTTTT	CASRGTGFGELFF
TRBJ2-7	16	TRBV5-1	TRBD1	TGCGCCAGCAGCTTGACGAACAGGGGGCGGCTATACGAGCAGTACTTC	CASSLTNRGRLYEQYF
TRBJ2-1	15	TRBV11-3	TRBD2	TGTGCCAGCAGCGATCTAGCGGGGGCCTACAATGAGCAGTTCTTC	CASSDLAGAYNEQFF
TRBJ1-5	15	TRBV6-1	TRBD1	TGTGCCAGCAGCGACACAGGGGTCGTCAATCAGCCCCAGCATTTT	CASSDTGVVNQPQHF
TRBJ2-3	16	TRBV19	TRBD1	TGTGCCAGTAGTATAGAGGACAGGGACTTCACAGATACGCAGTATTTT	CASSIEDRDFTDTQYF
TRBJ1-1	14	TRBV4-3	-	TGCGCCAGCAGCCCCCGAGGCCCGAACACTGAAGCTTTCTTT	CASSPRGPNTEAFF
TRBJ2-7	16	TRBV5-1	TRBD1	TGCGCCAGCAGCTTGGGACCGGGACAGTTTTCCTACGAGCAGTACTTC	CASSLGPGQFSYEQYF
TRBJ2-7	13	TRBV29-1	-	TGCAGCGTTGGGGGGGTCGGGTCCTACGAGCAGTACTTC	CSVGGVGSYEQYF
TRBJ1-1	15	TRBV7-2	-	TGTGCCAGCAGCTTGGGGATGACAGGCTATTCTGAAGCTTTCTTT	CASSLGMTGYSEAFF
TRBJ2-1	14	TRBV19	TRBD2	TGTGCCAGTAGTTTTAGCGGGGGGGCCAGTGAGCAGTTCTTC	CASSFSGGASEQFF
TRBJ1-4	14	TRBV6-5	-	TGTGCCAGCAGTTACGGGGGGACTAATGAAAAACTGTTTTTT	CASSYGGTNEKLFF
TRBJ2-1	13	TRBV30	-	TGTGCCTGGAGTCCCCCAGGGGTTGATGAGCAGTTCTTC	CAWSPPGVDEQFF
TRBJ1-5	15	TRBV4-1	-	TGCGCCAGCAGCCCTCCTCTGCGGGGCTGGCAGCCCCAGCATTTT	CASSPPLRGWQPQHF
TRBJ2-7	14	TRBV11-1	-	TGTGCCAGCAGCTTCGACAGTTTCTCCTACGAGCAGTACTTC	CASSFDSFSYEQYF
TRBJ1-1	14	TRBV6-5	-	TGTGCCAGCAGTTACCTCAGGGCGTCCGCTGAAGCTTTCTTT	CASSYLRASAEAFF
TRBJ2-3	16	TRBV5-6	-	TGTGCCAGCAGCTTGGCGGGTACCTCTAGCACAGATACGCAGTATTTT	CASSLAGTSSTDTQYF
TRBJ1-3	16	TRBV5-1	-	TGCGCCAGCAGCTTGGGATTGGAGGGCCCTGGAAACACCATATATTTT	CASSLGLEGPGNTIYF
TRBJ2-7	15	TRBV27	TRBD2	TGTGCCAGCAGTCCGGCTAGCGGGGGGATCTACGAGCAGTACTTC	CASSPASGGIYEQYF
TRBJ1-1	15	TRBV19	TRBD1	TGTGCCAGTAGTACTCCCGGGACAGGGAGGACTGAAGCTTTCTTT	CASSTPGTGRTEAFF
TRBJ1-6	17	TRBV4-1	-	TGCGCCAGCAGCCAGGGGTTCCGAGGGGGATTGAATTCACCCCTCCACTTT	CASSQGFRGGLNSPLHF
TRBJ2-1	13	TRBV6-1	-	TGTGCCAGCAGTGGACAGGAGCACAATGAGCAGTTCTTC	CASSGQEHNEQFF
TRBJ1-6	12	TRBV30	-	TGTGCCTTTTCCAGGGGCAATTCACCCCTCCACTTT	CAFSRGNSPLHF
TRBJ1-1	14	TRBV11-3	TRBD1	TGTGCCAGCAGCCGGGACAGCATGAACACTGAAGCTTTCTTT	CASSRDSMNTEAFF
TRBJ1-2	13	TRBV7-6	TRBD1	TGTGCCAGCAGCTCGGGACAGCTCTATGGCTACACCTTC	CASSSGQLYGYTF
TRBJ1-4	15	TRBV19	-	TGTGCCAGTAGTATAGGAAGTCCTAATAATGAAAAACTGTTTTTT	CASSIGSPNNEKLFF